The clone carrying this T cell receptor (beta chain) appeared once. Its antigen is currently unknown. This CDR3 comprises 15 residues. V lost 4 bases, J lost 3 bases, and 15 bases lay in between. Germline V gives CDR1 SEHNR, CDR2 FQNEAQ (reference sequence). The data are from a study of shared clonotypes between healthy human individuals. General study points: Sampling covered nothing but blood. Tissue TCR repertoires likely differ from those found in blood.

Naive-designated CD8 cells lacked CD45RO, were positively enriched for CCR7, and omitted terminally differentiated effector memory CD45RA+ cells. The table came from immunoSEQ multiplex PCR; TCRdb's copy has only in-frame clones and leaves some out. Of about 2 million clones in the sample, approximately 94% are singletons; the top ten hold roughly 1%. What was sequenced was naive CD8+ T cells sorted from blood. The clonotype comes from a man aged 18 to 30 in good health. The chain carries TRBV7-9 and TRBJ1-2, with D possibly being TRBD1 (6 bases). The CDR3 region has the DNA TGTGCCAGCAGCTCCTACAGGGAGGAGGACTATGGCTACACCTTC. Encoded protein: CASSSYREEDYGYTF.